This T cell receptor (beta chain) is from a study of memory CD8 T cells in hepatitis C reinfection. For the study at large: HCV reinfection meant a positive HCV RNA test after two negative tests at least 60 days apart.

Germline CDR1 and CDR2: MGHRA and YSYEKL. With 4 bases removed from V and 6 bases from J, the gap between germline ends came to 16 bases. This CDR3 is 15 amino acids long. Profiled with immunoSEQ multiplex PCR; TCRdb holds only in-frame clones, not every one. The sample holds approximately 49,000 clones; 75% to 90% are singletons and the top ten take approximately 0.67%. Specified time point: late/post reinfection, 12 to 24 weeks after detection. The sorted cells went straight to TCR sequencing with no prior in vitro expansion. Total naive CD8 T cells were sorted as viable CD3+ CD8+ CD45RO- cells from two donors.

This chain uses TRBV4-1 with TRBJ1-5, with a weak D call TRBD1 (5 bases). The sequenced material came from naive CD8+ T cells sorted from blood. The sequence was collected from a man aged 18 to 29 with hepatitis C virus infection. In DNA, the CDR3 is TGCGCCAGCAGCCTCCTTGCCGGGAGGGGTCAGCCCCAGCATTTT. This sequence encodes CASSLLAGRGQPQHF.